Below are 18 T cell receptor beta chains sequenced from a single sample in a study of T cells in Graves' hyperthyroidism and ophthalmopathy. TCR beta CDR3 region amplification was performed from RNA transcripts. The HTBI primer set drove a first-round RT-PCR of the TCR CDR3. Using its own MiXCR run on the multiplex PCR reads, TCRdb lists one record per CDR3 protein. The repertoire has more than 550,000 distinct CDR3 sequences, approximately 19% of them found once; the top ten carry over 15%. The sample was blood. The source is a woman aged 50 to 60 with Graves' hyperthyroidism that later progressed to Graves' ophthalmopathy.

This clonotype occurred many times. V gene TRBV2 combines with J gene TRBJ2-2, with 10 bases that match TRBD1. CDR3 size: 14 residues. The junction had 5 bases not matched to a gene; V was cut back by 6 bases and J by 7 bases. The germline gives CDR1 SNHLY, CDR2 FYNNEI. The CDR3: CASRLGQGNGELFF. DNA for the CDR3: TGTGCCAGCAGACTGGGACAGGGGAACGGGGAGCTGTTTTTT.

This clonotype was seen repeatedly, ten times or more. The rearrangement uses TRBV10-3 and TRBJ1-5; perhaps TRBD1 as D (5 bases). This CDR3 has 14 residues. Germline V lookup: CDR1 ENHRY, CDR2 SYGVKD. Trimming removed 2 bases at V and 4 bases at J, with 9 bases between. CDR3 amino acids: CAISEGALNQPQHF. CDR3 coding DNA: TGTGCCATCAGTGAGGGGGCGCTTAATCAGCCCCAGCATTTT.

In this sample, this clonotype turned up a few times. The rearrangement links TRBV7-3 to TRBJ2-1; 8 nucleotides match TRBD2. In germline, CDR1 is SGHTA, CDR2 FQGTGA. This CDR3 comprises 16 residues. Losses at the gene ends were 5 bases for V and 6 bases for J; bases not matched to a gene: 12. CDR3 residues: CASSPSTGGIGNEQFF. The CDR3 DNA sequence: TGTGCCAGCAGCCCCTCGACGGGGGGGATTGGCAATGAGCAGTTCTTC. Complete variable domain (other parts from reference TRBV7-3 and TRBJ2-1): GAGVSQTPSNKVTEKGKYVELRCDPISGHTALYWYRQSLGQGPEFLIYFQGTGAADDSGLPNDRFFAVRPEGSVSTLKIQRTERGDSAVYLCASSPSTGGIGNEQFFGPGTRLTVL.

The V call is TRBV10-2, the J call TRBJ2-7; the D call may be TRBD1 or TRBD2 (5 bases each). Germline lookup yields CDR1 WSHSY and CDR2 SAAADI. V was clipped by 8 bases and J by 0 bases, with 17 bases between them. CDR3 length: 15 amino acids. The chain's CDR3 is CASSETRDGSYEQYF. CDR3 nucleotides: TGCGCCAGCTCCGAGACCAGGGACGGCTCCTACGAGCAGTACTTC.

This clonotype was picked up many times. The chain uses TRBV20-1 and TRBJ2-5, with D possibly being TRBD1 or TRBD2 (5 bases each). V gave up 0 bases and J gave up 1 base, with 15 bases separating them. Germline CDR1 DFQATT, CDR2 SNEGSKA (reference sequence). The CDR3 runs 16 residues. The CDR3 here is CSARDPSPGPQETQYF. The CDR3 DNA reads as TGCAGTGCTAGAGATCCGTCTCCGGGGCCCCAAGAGACCCAGTACTTC.

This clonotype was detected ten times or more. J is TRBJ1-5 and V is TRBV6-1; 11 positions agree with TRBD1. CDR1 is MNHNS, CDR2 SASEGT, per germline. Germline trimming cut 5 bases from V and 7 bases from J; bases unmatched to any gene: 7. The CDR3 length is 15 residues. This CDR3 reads CASSPGQGATQPQHF. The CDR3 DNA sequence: TGTGCCAGCAGTCCCGGACAGGGGGCAACCCAGCCCCAGCATTTT.

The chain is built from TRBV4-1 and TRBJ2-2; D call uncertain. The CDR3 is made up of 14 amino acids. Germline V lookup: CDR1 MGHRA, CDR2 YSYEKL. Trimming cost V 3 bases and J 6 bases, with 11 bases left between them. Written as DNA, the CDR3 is TGCGCCAGCAGCCACCGCGGCGGTTCCGGGGAGCTGTTTTTT. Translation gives CASSHRGGSGELFF.

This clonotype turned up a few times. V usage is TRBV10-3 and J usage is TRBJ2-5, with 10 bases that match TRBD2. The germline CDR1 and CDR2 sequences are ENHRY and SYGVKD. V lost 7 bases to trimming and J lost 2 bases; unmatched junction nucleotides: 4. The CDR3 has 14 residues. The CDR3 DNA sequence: TGTGCCATCAAGCTAGCGGGGGATCAAGAGACCCAGTACTTC. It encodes CAIKLAGDQETQYF.

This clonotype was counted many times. The CDR3 sequence: CASSPRRGNQPQHF. The CDR3 bases are TGTGCCAGCAGCCCTCGGAGGGGCAATCAGCCCCAGCATTTT. The V call is TRBV3-1, the J call TRBJ1-5; D not resolved. V lost 4 bases to trimming and J lost 2 bases, with 9 bases between them. CDR1 and CDR2 (germline): LGHDT, YNNKEL (reference sequence). CDR3 length equals 14 residues.

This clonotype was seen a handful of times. The CDR3 sequence: CASSLDRGSDYGYTF. In DNA form, the CDR3 reads TGCGCCAGCAGCTTGGATAGGGGGTCTGACTATGGCTACACCTTC. The J gene is TRBJ1-2, the V gene TRBV5-1, with D possibly matching TRBD1 (6 bases). The V end was cut by 0 bases, the J end by 3 bases, with 12 bases between. This CDR3 region has 15 residues. Germline V gene lookup returns CDR1 SGHRS and CDR2 YFSETQ.

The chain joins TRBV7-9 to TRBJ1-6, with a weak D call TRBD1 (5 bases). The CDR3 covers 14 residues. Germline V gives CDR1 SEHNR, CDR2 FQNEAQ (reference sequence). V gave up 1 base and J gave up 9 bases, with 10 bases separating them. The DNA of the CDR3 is TGTGCCAGCAGCTTAGGGGGGGTCAGTTCACCCCTCCACTTT. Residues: CASSLGGVSSPLHF.

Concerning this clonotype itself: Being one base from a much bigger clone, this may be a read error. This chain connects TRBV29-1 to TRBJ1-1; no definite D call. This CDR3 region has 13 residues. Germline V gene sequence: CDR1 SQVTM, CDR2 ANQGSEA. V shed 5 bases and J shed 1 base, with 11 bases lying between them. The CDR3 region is CSVLRNRNTEAFF. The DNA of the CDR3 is TGCAGCGTTCTCAGGAACAGGAACACTGAAGCTTTCTTT.

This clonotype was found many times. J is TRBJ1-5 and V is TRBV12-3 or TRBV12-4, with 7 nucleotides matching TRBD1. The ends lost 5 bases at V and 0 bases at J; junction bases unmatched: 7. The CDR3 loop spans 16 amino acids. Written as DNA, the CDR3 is TGTGCCAGCAGTCCTACAGGGGCCTATAGCAATCAGCCCCAGCATTTT. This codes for CASSPTGAYSNQPQHF.

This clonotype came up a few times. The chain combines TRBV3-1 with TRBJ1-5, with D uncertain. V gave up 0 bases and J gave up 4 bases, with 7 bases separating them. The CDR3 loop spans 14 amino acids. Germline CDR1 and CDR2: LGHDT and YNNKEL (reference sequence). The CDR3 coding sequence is TGTGCCAGCAGCCAAGAACCTAGGAATCAGCCCCAGCATTTT. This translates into CASSQEPRNQPQHF.

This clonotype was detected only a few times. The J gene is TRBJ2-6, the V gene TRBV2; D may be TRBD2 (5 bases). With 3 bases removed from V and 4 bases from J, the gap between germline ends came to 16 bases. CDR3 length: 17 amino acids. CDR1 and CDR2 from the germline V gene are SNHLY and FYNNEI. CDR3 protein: CASSDTSLGWGANVLTF. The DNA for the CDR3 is TGTGCCAGCAGTGACACTAGTCTCGGTTGGGGGGCCAACGTCCTGACTTTC.

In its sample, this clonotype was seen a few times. This chain's CDR3 is CASSLGVANEKLFF. CDR3 bases: TGTGCCAGCAGCTTAGGGGTTGCTAATGAAAAACTGTTTTTT. This chain connects TRBV7-2 to TRBJ1-4; D ambiguous. This CDR3 is 14 amino acids long. The V end lost 1 base, the J end lost 3 bases, and 6 bases lay between the germline ends. Germline V gives CDR1 SGHTA, CDR2 FQGNSA. Full variable domain (missing parts from reference TRBV7-2 and TRBJ1-4): GAGVSQSPSNKVTEKGKDVELRCDPISGHTALYWYRQSLGQGLEFLIYFQGNSAPDKSGLPSDRFSAERTGGSVSTLTIQRTQQEDSAVYLCASSLGVANEKLFFGSGTQLSVL.

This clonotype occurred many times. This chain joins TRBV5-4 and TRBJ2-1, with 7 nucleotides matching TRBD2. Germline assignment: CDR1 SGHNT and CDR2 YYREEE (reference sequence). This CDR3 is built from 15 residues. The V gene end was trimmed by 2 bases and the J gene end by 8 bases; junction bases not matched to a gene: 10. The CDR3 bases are TGTGCCAGCAGCTTCGGCGGGGGTGCAGCCGATGAGCAGTTCTTC. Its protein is CASSFGGGAADEQFF.

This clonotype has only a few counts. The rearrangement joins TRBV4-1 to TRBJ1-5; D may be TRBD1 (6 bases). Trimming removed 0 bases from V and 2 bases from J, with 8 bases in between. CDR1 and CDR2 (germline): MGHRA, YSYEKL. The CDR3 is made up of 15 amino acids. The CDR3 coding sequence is TGCGCCAGCAGCCAAGAGGGGGCCGGCAATCAGCCCCAGCATTTT. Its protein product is CASSQEGAGNQPQHF.